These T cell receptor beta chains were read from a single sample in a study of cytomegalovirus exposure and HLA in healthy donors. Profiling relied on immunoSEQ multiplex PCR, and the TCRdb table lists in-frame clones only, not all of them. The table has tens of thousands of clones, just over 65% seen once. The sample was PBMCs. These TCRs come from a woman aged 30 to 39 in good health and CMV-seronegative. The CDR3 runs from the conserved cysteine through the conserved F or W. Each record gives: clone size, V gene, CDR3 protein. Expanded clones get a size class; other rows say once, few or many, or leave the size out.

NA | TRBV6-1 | CASSQGQGNSNQPQHF
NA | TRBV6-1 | CASSTGTEAYEQYF
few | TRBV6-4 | CASRQTGNTEAFF
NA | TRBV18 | CASSPAGTLYNEQFF
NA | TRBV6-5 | CASRQAGPPYEQYF
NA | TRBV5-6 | CASSSLAGGLDEQYF
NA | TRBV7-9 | CANSEGGFSGANVLTF
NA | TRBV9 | CASSVGPTASSYNSPLHF
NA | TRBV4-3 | CASSQEQHDYAGYTF
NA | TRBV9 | CASSVDILNSPLHF
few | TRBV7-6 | CASSLQGRQEQYF
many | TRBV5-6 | CASSIRGGRITGELFF
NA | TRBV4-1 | CASSQLRSQGSTYEQYF
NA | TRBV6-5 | CASVPASGTNEQFF
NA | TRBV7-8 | CASSLVRKVSPAFF
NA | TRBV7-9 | CASSFTYEQYF
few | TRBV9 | CASSPTTGSTAEAFF
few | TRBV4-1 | CASSPGSLSRPHQPQHF
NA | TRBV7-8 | CASSLALGSFGNQPQHF
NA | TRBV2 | CASILGVNYGYTF
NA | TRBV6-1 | CASSESLGTLYEKLFF
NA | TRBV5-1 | CASSLEIYEDNEQFF
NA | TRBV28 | CASSLSQYEQYF
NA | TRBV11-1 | CASSLETGWGQETQYF
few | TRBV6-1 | CASRILAGGEDTQYF
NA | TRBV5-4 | CASSPLAGADQETQYF
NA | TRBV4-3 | CASSQGLAGENIAKNIQYF
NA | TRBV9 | CASSVDGHSSYNSPLHF
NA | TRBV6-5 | CASSLRDRPYEQYF
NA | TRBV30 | CAWREGGWGYTF
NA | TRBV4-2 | CASSLIGEGTNTEAFF
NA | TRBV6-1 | CASNPGFNNEQFF
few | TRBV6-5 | CASSYSEGNTEAFF
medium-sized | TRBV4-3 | CASSQGSTGETYEQYF
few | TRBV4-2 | CASSHLDTYGYTF
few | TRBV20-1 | CSAKGADGYTF
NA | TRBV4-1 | CASSRIITGVAKNIQYF
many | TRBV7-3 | CASSLTAGQLSTGELFF
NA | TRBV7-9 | CASSLGTDTGELFF
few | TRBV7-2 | CASSSLTSGEEQYF
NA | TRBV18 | CASSPVRGGYTF
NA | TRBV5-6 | CASTSPRQPLLYGYTF
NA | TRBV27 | CASTKQGGSNQPQHF
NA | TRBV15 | CATSRDLGTGAYEQYF
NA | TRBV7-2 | CASSSDRGSYEQYF
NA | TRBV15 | CATSRDGQSHTEAFF
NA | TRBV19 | CASSPRLAGGRYNEQFF
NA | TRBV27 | CASRGPPHQPQHF
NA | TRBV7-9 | CASSFRTGGSYGYTF
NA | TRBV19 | CASRTRGGNYEQYF
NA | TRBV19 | CASRSGWGQGVNWAEAFF
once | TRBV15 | CATSRGGHGDTQYF
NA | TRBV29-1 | CSVRTTGGVHQETQYF
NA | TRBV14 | CASSQDRLAATDTQYF
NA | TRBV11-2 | CASSLVQGNGELFF